This record covers a single TCR beta chain. As yet, its antigen is unknown. Here immunoSEQ multiplex PCR was the method, and the copy in TCRdb shows in-frame clones only, minus some. The sample yields about 49,000 clones, 75% to 85% seen once. The data derive from a study of radiation and T cells in renal cell carcinoma. Germline loops: CDR1 WSHSY, CDR2 SAAADI. This CDR3 region has 15 residues. Trimming left V 0 bases short and J 5 bases short, with 13 bases between. Overall study results and limits: Top tumor clonotypes rose in blood 2 weeks post-radiation, then contracted. Baseline intratumoral clonotype presence is unknown without pretreatment biopsies.

Time point of the sample: blood 2 weeks post-SBRT. As to treatment: 15 Gy SBRT to primary tumor, nephrectomy 4 weeks later. Radiation-treated patients gave blood at baseline, week 2 and week 4. This chain connects TRBV10-2 to TRBJ1-1; no firm D call. The sequences come from blood, collected from a patient whose treatment included radiotherapy and nephrectomy. The receptor comes from an older woman with renal cell carcinoma. In DNA, the CDR3 is TGCGCCAGCAGTGAGTCTCGGACCTGGAGGACTGAAGCTTTCTTT. This codes for CASSESRTWRTEAFF.